The sequence of this TCR beta chain was determined in a study of neurological immune-mediated disorders. This clonotype was found many times. The making of cDNA relied on 5'RACE with 10-nucleotide random UMIs. TCRdb used MiXCR to reprocess the 5' RACE reads, holding one entry per CDR3 protein. Of roughly 20,000 distinct CDR3 sequences listed, approximately 14% were seen once; the top ten hold around 7.6%. Germline lookup yields CDR1 SGHRS and CDR2 YFSETQ. The CDR3 extends over 14 amino acids. Trimming left V 0 bases short and J 0 bases short, with 5 bases between. The sample was CD4+ T cells from blood. The genes are TRBV5-1 and TRBJ2-3, with D uncertain. The receptor comes from a woman aged 55 to 70 with HTLV-1-associated myelopathy (HAM/TSP). The CDR3, as DNA: TGCGCCAGCAGCTTGGCAGACAGCACAGATACGCAGTATTTT. Translated: CASSLADSTDTQYF.